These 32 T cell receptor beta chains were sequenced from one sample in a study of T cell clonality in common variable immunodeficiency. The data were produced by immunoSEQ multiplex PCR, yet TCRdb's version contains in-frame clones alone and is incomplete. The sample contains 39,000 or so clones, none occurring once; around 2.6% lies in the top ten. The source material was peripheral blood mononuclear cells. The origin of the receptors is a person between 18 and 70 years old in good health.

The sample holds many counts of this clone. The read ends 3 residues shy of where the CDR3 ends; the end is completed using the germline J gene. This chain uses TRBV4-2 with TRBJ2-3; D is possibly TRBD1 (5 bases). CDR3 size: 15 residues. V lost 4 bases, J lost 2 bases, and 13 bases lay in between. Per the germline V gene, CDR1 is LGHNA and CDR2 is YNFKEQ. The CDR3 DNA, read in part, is TGTGCCAGCAGCCCCCGCGAAGGGGACACAGATACG. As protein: CASSPREGDTDT. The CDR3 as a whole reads CASSPREGDTDTQYF.

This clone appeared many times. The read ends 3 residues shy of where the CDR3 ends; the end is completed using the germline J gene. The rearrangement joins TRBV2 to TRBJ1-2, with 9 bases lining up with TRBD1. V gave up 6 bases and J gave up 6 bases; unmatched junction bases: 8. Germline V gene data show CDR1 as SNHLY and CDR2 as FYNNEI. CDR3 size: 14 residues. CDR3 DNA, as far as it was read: TGTGCCAGCAGACCCATCGGGACAGGGAATGGC. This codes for CASRPIGTGNG. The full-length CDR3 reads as CASRPIGTGNGYTF.

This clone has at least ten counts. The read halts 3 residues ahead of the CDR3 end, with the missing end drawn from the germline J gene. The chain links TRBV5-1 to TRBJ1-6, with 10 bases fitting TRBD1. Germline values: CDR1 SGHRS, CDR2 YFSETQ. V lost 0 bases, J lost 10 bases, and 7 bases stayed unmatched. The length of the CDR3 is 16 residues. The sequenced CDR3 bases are TGCGCCAGCAGCTTGGGTTCCGGGACAGGGGACTCACCC. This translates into CASSLGSGTGDSP. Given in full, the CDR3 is CASSLGSGTGDSPLHF.

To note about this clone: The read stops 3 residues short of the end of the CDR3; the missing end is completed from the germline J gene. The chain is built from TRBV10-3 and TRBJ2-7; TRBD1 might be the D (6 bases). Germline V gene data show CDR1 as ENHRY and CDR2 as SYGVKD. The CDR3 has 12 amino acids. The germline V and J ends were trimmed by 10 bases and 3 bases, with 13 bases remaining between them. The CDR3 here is CATTRGDYEQYF. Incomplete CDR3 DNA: TGTGCCACCACCAGGGGCGACTACGAG.

CDR3 DNA, as far as it was read: TGTGCCAGCAGCTTAGGTCCGGGACAACAGTACGAG. This sequence encodes CASSLGPGQQYE. The whole CDR3 region reads CASSLGPGQQYEQYF. The genes are TRBV11-2 and TRBJ2-7; the D gene is possibly TRBD1 (6 bases). The read gets to within 3 residues of the CDR3 end, and the germline J gene fills in the rest. V lost 1 base and J 4 bases, leaving 14 bases between the germline ends. The CDR3 extends over 15 amino acids. CDR1 and CDR2 (germline): SGHAT, FQNNGV. Full variable domain (missing parts from reference TRBV11-2 and TRBJ2-7): EAGVAQSPRYKIIEKRQSVAFWCNPISGHATLYWYQQILGQGPKLLIQFQNNGVVDDSQLPKDRFSAERLKGVDSTLKIQPAKLEDSAVYLCASSLGPGQQYEQYFGPGTRLTVT.

The CDR3 bases that were read are TGCAGTGTTCCGGGACAGGGCACCTACGAG. Amino acid sequence: CSVPGQGTYE. The entire CDR3 is CSVPGQGTYEQYF. V gene TRBV20-1 combines with J gene TRBJ2-7; 9 positions match TRBD1. The read comes to an end 3 residues before the CDR3 does, leaving the germline J gene to fill in the end. The germline gives CDR1 DFQATT, CDR2 SNEGSKA (reference sequence). V trimming: 7 bases; J trimming: 2 bases; junction bases outside the gene matches: 6. There are 13 residues in the CDR3.

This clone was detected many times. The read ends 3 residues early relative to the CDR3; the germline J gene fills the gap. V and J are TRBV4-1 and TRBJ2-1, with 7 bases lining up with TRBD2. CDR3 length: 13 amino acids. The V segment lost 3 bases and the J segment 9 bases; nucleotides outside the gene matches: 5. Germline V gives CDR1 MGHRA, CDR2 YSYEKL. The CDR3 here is CASSHGAGLEQFF. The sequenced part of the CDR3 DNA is TGCGCCAGCAGCCACGGAGCGGGACTTGAG.

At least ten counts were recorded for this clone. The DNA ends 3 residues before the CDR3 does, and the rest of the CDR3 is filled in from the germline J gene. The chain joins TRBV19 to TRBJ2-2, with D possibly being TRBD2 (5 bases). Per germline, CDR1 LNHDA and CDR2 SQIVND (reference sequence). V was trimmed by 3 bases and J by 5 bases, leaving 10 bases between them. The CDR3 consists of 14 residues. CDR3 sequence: CASSIGVGTGELFF. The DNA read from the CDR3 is TGTGCCAGTAGTATCGGGGTTGGGACCGGGGAG.

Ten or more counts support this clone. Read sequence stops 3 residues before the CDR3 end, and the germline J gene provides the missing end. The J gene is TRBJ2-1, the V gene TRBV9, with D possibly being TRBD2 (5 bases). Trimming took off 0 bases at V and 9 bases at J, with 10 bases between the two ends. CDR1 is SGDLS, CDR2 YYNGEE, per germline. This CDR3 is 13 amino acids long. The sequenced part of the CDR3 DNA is TGTGCCAGCAGCGTAGACCTAGCCGGTGAG. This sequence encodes CASSVDLAGE. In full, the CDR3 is CASSVDLAGEQFF.

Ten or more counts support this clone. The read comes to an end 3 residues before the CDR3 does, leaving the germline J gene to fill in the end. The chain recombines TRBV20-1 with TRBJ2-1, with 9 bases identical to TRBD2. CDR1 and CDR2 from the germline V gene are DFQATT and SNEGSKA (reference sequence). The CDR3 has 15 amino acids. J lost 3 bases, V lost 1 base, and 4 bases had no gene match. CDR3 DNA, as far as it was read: TGCAGTGCTAGAGTTCTAGCGGGAAACTACAATGAG. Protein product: CSARVLAGNYNE. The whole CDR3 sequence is CSARVLAGNYNEQFF.

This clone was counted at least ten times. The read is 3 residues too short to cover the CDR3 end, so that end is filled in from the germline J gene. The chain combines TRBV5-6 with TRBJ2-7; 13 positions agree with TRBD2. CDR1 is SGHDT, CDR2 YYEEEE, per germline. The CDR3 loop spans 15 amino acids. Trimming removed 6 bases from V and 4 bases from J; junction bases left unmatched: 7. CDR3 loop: CASTKGLAGIYEQYF. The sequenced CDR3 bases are TGTGCCAGCACGAAGGGACTAGCGGGGATTTACGAG.

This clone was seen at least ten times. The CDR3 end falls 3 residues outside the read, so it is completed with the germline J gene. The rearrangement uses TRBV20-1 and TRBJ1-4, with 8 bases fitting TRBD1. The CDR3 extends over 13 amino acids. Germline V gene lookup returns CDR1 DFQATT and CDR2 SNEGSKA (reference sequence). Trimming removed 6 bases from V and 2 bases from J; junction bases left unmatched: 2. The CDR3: CSAWTGTNEKLFF. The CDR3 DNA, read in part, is TGCAGTGCCTGGACAGGGACTAATGAAAAA.

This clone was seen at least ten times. The covered CDR3 bases are TGTGCCAGCAGACCACCTAGCGGGACGACCTCAGAGACC. The encoded protein is CASRPPSGTTSET. The CDR3 as a whole reads CASRPPSGTTSETQYF. This rearrangement joins TRBV7-8 to TRBJ2-5; 9 nucleotides align to TRBD2. The read comes to an end 3 residues before the CDR3 does, leaving the germline J gene to fill in the end. The germline V gene encodes CDR1 SGHVS and CDR2 FQNEAQ. V lost 6 bases, J lost 4 bases, and 12 bases stayed unmatched. This CDR3 spans 16 amino acids.

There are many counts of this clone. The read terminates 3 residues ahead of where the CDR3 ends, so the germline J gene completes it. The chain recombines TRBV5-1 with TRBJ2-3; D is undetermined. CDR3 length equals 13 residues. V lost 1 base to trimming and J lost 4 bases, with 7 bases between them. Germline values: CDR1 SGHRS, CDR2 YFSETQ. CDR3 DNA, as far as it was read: TGCGCCAGCAGCTTGAAGGCCCCAGATACG. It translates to CASSLKAPDT. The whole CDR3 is CASSLKAPDTQYF.

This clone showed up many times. CDR3 bases read: TGTGCCAGCAGCCGCGGGGGGGGACTAGCGGGAGGTAATGAG. Protein: CASSRGGGLAGGNE. The full CDR3 reads CASSRGGGLAGGNEQFF. This sequence joins TRBV4-2 and TRBJ2-1; 15 nucleotides match TRBD2. The read terminates 3 residues ahead of where the CDR3 ends, so the germline J gene completes it. From germline, CDR1 is LGHNA and CDR2 YNFKEQ. This CDR3 region has 17 residues. With V trimmed by 4 bases and J by 7 bases, 8 bases remained unmatched.

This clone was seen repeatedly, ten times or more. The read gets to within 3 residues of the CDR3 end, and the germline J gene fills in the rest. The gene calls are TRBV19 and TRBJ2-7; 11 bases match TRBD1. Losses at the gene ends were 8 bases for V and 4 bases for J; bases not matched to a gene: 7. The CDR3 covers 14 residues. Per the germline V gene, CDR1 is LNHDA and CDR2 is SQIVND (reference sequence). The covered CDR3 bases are TGTGCCAGTGGTCCCGGGACAGGGGGTTACGAG. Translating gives CASGPGTGGYE. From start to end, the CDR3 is CASGPGTGGYEQYF.

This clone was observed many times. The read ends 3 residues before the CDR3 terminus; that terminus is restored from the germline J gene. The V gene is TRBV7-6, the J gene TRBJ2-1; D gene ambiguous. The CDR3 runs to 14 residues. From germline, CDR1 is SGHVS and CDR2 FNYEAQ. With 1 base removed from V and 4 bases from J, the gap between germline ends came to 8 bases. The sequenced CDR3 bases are TGTGCCAGCAGCTTAGGCAGCGATTACAATGAG. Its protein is CASSLGSDYNE. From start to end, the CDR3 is CASSLGSDYNEQFF.

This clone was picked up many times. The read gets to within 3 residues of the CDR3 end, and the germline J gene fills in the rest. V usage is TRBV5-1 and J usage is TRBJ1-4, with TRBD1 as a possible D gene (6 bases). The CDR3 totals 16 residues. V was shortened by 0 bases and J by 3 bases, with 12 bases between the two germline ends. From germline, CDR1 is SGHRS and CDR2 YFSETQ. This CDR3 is CASSLALDSPNEKLFF. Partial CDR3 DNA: TGCGCCAGCAGCTTGGCACTGGACAGCCCTAATGAAAAA.

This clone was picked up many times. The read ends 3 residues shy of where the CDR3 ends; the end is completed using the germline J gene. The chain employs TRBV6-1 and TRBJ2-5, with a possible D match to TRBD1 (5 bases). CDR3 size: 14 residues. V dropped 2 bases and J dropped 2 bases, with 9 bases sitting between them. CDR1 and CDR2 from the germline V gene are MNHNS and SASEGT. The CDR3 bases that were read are TGTGCCAGCAGTGAATGGGGCAGTCAAGAGACC. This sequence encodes CASSEWGSQET. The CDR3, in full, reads CASSEWGSQETQYF.

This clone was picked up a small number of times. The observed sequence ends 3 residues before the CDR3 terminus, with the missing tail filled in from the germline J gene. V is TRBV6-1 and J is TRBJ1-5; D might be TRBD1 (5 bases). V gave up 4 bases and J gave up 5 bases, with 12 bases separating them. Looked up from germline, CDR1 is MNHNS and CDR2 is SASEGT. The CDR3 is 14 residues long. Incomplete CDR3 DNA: TGTGCCAGCAGTGGTCCAGGGCAGGATCAGCCC. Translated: CASSGPGQDQP. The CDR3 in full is CASSGPGQDQPQHF.

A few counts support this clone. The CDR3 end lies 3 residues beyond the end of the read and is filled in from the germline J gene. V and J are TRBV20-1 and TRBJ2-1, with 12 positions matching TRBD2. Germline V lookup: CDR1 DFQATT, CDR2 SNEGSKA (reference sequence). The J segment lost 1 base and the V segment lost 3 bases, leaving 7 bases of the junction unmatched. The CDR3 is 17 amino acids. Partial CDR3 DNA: TGCAGTGCTAGCGCTAGCGGGAGGGTTGGGTCCTACAATGAG. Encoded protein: CSASASGRVGSYNE. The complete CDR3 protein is CSASASGRVGSYNEQFF.

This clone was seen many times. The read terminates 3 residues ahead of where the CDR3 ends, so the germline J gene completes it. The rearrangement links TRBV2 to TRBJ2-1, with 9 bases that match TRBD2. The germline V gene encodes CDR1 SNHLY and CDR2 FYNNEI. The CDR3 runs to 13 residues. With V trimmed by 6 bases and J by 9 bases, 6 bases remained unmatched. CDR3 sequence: CASSGGRAGEQFF. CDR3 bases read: TGTGCCAGCAGCGGCGGGAGGGCGGGTGAG. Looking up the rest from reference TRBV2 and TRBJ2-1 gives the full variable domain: EPEVTQTPSHQVTQMGQEVILRCVPISNHLYFYWYRQILGQKVEFLVSFYNNEISEKSEIFDDQFSVERPDGSNFTLKIRSTKLEDSAMYFCASSGGRAGEQFFGPGTRLTVL.

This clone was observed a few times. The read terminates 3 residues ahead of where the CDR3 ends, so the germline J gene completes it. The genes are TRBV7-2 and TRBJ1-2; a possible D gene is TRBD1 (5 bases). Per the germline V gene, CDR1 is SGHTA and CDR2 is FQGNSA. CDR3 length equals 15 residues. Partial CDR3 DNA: TGTGCCAGCAGCCTGGGGGTAGCGGGATACAATGAC. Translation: CASSLGVAGYND. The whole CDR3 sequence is CASSLGVAGYNDYTF.

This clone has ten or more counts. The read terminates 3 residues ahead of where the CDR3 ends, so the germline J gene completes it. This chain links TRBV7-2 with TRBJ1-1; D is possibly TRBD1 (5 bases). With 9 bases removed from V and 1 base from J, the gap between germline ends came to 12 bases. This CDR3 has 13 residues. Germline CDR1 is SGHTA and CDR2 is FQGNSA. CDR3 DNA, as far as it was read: TGTGCCAGTCCAACAGGACCGAACACTGAA. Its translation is CASPTGPNTE. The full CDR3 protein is CASPTGPNTEAFF.

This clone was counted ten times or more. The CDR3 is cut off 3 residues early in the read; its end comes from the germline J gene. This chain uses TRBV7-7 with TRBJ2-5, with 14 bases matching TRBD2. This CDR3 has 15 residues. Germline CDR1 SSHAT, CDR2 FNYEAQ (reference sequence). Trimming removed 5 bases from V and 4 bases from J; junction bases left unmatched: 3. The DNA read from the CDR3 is TGTGCCAGCAGCCTTGGACTAGCGGGAGGAGAGACC. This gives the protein CASSLGLAGGET. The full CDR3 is CASSLGLAGGETQYF.

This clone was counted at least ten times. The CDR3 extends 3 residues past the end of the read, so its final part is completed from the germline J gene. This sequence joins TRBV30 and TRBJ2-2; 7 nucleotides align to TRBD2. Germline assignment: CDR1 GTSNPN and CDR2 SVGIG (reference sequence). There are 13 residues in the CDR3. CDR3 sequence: CASGQGGGEKLFF. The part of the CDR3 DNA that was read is TGTGCCTCGGGGCAGGGCGGGGGTGAAAAG.

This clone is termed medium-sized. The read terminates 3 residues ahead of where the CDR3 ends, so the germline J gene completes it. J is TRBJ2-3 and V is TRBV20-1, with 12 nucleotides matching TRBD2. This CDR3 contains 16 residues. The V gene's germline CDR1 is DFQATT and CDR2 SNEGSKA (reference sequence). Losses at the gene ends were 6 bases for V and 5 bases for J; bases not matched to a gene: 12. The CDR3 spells CSAPLTSGSWGDTQYF. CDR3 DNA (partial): TGCAGTGCCCCTCTGACTAGCGGGAGTTGGGGAGATACG.

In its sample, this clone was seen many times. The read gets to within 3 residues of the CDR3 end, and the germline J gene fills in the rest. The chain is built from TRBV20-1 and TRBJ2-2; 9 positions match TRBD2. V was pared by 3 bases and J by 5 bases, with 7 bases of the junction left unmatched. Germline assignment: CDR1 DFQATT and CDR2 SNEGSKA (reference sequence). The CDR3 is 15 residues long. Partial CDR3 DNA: TGCAGTGCTAGTCAGATAGCGGGAGCAACCGGGGAG. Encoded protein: CSASQIAGATGE. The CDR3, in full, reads CSASQIAGATGELFF.

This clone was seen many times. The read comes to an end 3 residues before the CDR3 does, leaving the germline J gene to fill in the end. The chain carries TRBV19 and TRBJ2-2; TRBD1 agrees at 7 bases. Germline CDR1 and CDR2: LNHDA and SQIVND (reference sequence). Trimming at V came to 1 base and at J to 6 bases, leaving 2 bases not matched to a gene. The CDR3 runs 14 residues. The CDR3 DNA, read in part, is TGTGCCAGTAGTATAGGACAGGGATCCGGGGAG. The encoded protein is CASSIGQGSGE. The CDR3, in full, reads CASSIGQGSGELFF.

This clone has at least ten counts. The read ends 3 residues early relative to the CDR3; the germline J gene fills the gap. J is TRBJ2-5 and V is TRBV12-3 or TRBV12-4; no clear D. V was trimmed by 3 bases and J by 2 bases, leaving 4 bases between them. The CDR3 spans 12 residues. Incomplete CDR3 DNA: TGTGCCAGCAGTTTGCTACAAGAGACC. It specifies CASSLLQET. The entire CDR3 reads CASSLLQETQYF.

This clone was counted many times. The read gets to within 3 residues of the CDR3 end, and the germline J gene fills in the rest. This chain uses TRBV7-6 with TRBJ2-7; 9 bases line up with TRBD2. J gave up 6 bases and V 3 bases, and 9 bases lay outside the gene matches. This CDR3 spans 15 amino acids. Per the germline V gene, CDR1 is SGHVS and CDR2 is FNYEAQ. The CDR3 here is CASSFSVAGDLEQYF. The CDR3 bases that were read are TGTGCCAGCAGCTTCTCGGTAGCGGGAGATCTCGAG.

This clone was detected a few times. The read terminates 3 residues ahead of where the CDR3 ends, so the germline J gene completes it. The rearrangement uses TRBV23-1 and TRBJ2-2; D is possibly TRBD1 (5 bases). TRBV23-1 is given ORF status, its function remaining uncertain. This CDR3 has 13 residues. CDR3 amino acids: CASSLQGNSPLFF. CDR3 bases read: TGCGCCAGCAGTTTGCAGGGTAATTCACCG.